This T cell receptor beta chain was identified in a study of B cell selection in AIRE deficiency. In the authors' methods: Around 60,000 patient and around 100,000 healthy donor TCRbeta sequences came from Tregs. The repertoire was sequenced with immunoSEQ multiplex PCR; TCRdb's copy has only in-frame clones and lacks some. V and J calls and clone size follow that table, whereas D and trimming were derived from the DNA. Seen here are under 20,000 clones, approximately 94% observed once, and the top ten hold 0.89%. Sorted regulatory T cells were CD4-positive, CD25-high and CD127-low or negative. The sample was CD4+CD25+ Tregs sorted from PBMCs. The sequence was obtained from a human donor in good health.

The CDR3 nucleotides are TGCACCAGCGGACTCATAAGCTCCTACAATGAGCAGTTCTTC. Its translation: CTSGLISSYNEQFF. The genes are TRBV1 and TRBJ2-1; TRBD2 is the table's D call and was not checked against the DNA. TRBV1 is noted as a pseudogene. This CDR3 region has 14 residues.